Below, 9 T cell receptor beta chains from the same sample are listed, as sequenced in a study of blood T cell repertoires in COVID-19. This table comes from immunoSEQ multiplex PCR, and its TCRdb copy is limited to in-frame clones, with some not included. The data show around 250,000 clones, 70% to 90% seen once. What was sequenced was PBMCs or T cells enriched from blood (not recorded which). The receptor set was obtained from a woman aged 50 to 65 who had recovered from COVID-19.

The chain combines TRBV6-1 with TRBJ1-4; 9 positions agree with TRBD1. The CDR3 totals 14 residues. J lost 6 bases, V lost 6 bases, and 5 bases had no gene match. Germline lookup yields CDR1 MNHNS and CDR2 SASEGT. CDR3 sequence reads: CASSPGQGHEKLFF. Written as DNA, the CDR3 is TGTGCCAGCAGCCCGGGACAGGGCCATGAAAAACTGTTTTTT.

This clone was seen more than once but under ten times. V usage is TRBV5-1 and J usage is TRBJ2-2; D is unclear. The V and J ends lost 0 bases and 6 bases respectively, with 12 bases between them. CDR1 and CDR2 (germline): SGHRS, YFSETQ. CDR3 size: 15 residues. In nucleotides, the CDR3 is TGCGCCAGCAGCTTGGTAGAGTATATCCCCGGGGAGCTGTTTTTT. This encodes CASSLVEYIPGELFF.

The rearrangement links TRBV18 to TRBJ2-4, with TRBD2 as a possible D gene (5 bases). V was trimmed by 2 bases and J by 3 bases, leaving 8 bases between them. The germline V gene encodes CDR1 KGHSH and CDR2 LQKENI. The CDR3 extends over 14 amino acids. CDR3 sequence (DNA): TGTGCCAGCTCACCAATCGCGGGCAAAAACATTCAGTACTTC. This sequence encodes CASSPIAGKNIQYF.

The rearrangement links TRBV5-1 to TRBJ2-1, with 10 bases identical to TRBD2. Per the germline V gene, CDR1 is SGHRS and CDR2 is YFSETQ. The CDR3 sequence is 16 residues long. V dropped 4 bases and J dropped 3; count of bases not matched to a gene: 7. CDR3 sequence reads: CASSAGTSAFYNEQFF. The CDR3 region has the DNA TGCGCCAGCAGCGCAGGGACTAGCGCGTTCTACAATGAGCAGTTCTTC. Together with reference TRBV5-1 and TRBJ2-1, the CDR3 gives the full variable domain: KAGVTQTPRYLIKTRGQQVTLSCSPISGHRSVSWYQQTPGQGLQFLFEYFSETQRNKGNFPGRFSGRQFSNSRSEMNVSTLELGDSALYLCASSAGTSAFYNEQFFGPGTRLTVL.

This chain links TRBV24-1 with TRBJ2-2, with 7 positions matching TRBD2. Germline V gives CDR1 KGHDR, CDR2 SFDVKD. The J segment lost 0 bases and the V segment lost 9 bases, leaving 3 bases of the junction unmatched. This CDR3 is built from 14 residues. This CDR3 reads CATGSGTNTGELFF. CDR3 DNA sequence: TGTGCCACCGGAAGCGGGACGAACACCGGGGAGCTGTTTTTT.

This sequence joins TRBV2 and TRBJ1-3; D gene unclear. Deletions cut 7 bases from V and 3 bases from J, with 7 bases between. Germline CDR1 is SNHLY and CDR2 is FYNNEI. The CDR3 has 12 residues. The CDR3 is CASKEYGNTIYF. The DNA of the CDR3 is TGTGCCAGCAAGGAGTATGGAAACACCATATATTTT.

The CDR3 reads CASSLVPRPTGGYTF. DNA for the CDR3: TGTGCCAGCAGTTTAGTCCCCCGGCCTACCGGGGGCTACACCTTC. This chain joins TRBV28 and TRBJ1-2; D is undetermined. Per germline, CDR1 MDHEN and CDR2 SYDVKM. The length of the CDR3 is 15 residues. The V gene lost 2 bases and the J gene lost 8 bases, with 18 bases spanning the gap.

V gene TRBV7-9 combines with J gene TRBJ2-1; D may be TRBD1 (6 bases). The V end was cut by 5 bases, the J end by 3 bases, with 11 bases between. Germline V CDR1 and CDR2: SEHNR, FQNEAQ (reference sequence). The CDR3 contains 14 residues. CDR3: CASSPHRDYNEQFF. The CDR3 nucleotides are TGTGCCAGCAGCCCGCACAGGGACTACAATGAGCAGTTCTTC.

This clone was counted only a few times. The chain links TRBV7-2 to TRBJ1-5; 8 bases are a match to TRBD1. V was clipped by 8 bases and J by 6 bases; unmatched bases: 6. Germline CDR1 is SGHTA and CDR2 is FQGNSA. This CDR3 region has 13 residues. CDR3 amino acids: CASAGGGFQPQHF. The CDR3, as DNA: TGTGCCAGCGCAGGGGGCGGGTTTCAGCCCCAGCATTTT.